This entry concerns a single T cell receptor (beta chain). Its antigen remains unidentified. These data originate in a study of CD8+ T cells in alopecia areata. About the research overall: It was 6 to 18 months of tofacitinib, and then there were 6 months off drug.

Study results and limitations: Sharing of TCR sequences between patients (possibly for HLA-related reasons) was less clear than in mice.

RNA extraction and reverse transcription yielded cDNA as sequencing template. Some clones are missing from TCRdb's copy, which holds only in-frame ones; the method was immunoSEQ multiplex PCR. The sample has around 140,000 clones, 87% seen once. This CDR3 has 16 residues. In germline, CDR1 is SEHNR, CDR2 FQNEAQ (reference sequence). The trim removed 4 bases at V and 4 bases at J, leaving 9 bases unmatched. Sequences were derived from CD8+ T cells sorted from blood, sampled at week 0. The V call is TRBV7-9, the J call TRBJ1-2, with 10 bases lining up with TRBD1. The sequence was collected from a human donor with alopecia areata. CDR3 amino acids: CASSSGDRGLFYGYTF. CDR3 coding DNA: TGTGCCAGCAGCTCCGGAGACAGGGGGCTCTTCTATGGCTACACCTTC.